The rows below give T cell receptor beta chains drawn from one sample of a study of blood T cell repertoires in COVID-19. Repertoires were generated with immunoSEQ multiplex PCR, while TCRdb's copy carries only in-frame clones and drops some. The repertoire holds approximately 110,000 clones, with approximately 84% as singletons. The material sequenced was peripheral blood. These TCRs come from a middle-aged woman with acute or convalescent COVID-19. CDR3s include the opening cysteine and the closing phenylalanine or tryptophan. A D gene is named only where the DNA matches it firmly. Clone size is shown for a subset of rows, as once, few, many or a class of expanded clone.

TRBV18	-	TRBJ2-6	-	TGTGCCAGCTCCACGCAGGGGCCCCGCTCTGGGGCCAACGTCCTGACTTTC	CASSTQGPRSGANVLTF
TRBV7-6	-	TRBJ2-1	-	TGTGCCAGCAGCGGCTACGGGGGTAGTCCCCCGAATGAGCAGTTCTTC	CASSGYGGSPPNEQFF
TRBV7-6	few	TRBJ1-1	TRBD1	TGTGCCAGCAGCCTACAGGGGGTCACTGAAGCTTTCTTT	CASSLQGVTEAFF
TRBV6-5	-	TRBJ1-1	-	TGTGCCAGCAGTTACGGGGGCTTGAACACTGAAGCTTTCTTT	CASSYGGLNTEAFF
TRBV6-1	-	TRBJ1-5	TRBD1	TGTGCCAGCAGTGAAGCGTCACAGGGGGCGAAAGGTCAGCCCCAGCATTTT	CASSEASQGAKGQPQHF
TRBV15	-	TRBJ1-2	-	TGTGCCACCACCTTGGGAAGGGGGGGCTATGGCTACACCTTC	CATTLGRGGYGYTF
TRBV7-6	medium-sized	TRBJ2-6	-	TGTGCCAGCAGCTTAGAAGGGGCGGGGGCCAACGTCCTGACTTTC	CASSLEGAGANVLTF
TRBV6-5	once	TRBJ1-4	-	TGTGCCAGCAGTACTTACCACACTAATGAAAAACTGTTTTTT	CASSTYHTNEKLFF
TRBV6-4	once	TRBJ1-6	TRBD1	TGTGCCAGCAGTGATTCGGGACAGGGTAAGTGGTCCTATAATTCACCCCTCCACTTT	CASSDSGQGKWSYNSPLHF
TRBV6-1	-	TRBJ1-3	-	TGTGCCAGCAGTGAATTGAGAAGGGCGGGCTCTGGAAACACCATATATTTT	CASSELRRAGSGNTIYF
TRBV18	-	TRBJ1-6	TRBD1	TGTGCCAGCTCACAATACCAAGGACAGGCTAATTCACCCCTCCACTTT	CASSQYQGQANSPLHF
TRBV9	-	TRBJ2-5	TRBD1	TGTGCCAGCAGCGGAGGGACAGCCCAAGAGACCCAGTACTTC	CASSGGTAQETQYF
TRBV6-5	-	TRBJ2-3	-	TGTGCCAGCTTAAAGCTAGAATCAGATACGCAGTATTTT	CASLKLESDTQYF
TRBV19	-	TRBJ1-3	TRBD1	TGTGCCAGTAGTATCCAGGGGGTTGGAAACACCATATATTTT	CASSIQGVGNTIYF
TRBV5-6	-	TRBJ2-3	-	TGTGCCAGCAGTCGGGTGGGGGCCAGCGATACGCAGTATTTT	CASSRVGASDTQYF
TRBV5-4	-	TRBJ2-3	TRBD1	TGTGCCAGCAGCCCGTTACAGGGGACAGATACGCAGTATTTT	CASSPLQGTDTQYF
TRBV18	-	TRBJ1-2	-	TGTGCCAGCTCACCACGAAGGCCCCAGGCGGGCTACACCTTC	CASSPRRPQAGYTF
TRBV6-6	-	TRBJ2-5	TRBD1	TGTGCCAGCACCGACAGGGTGGAAGAGACCCAGTACTTC	CASTDRVEETQYF
TRBV28	-	TRBJ2-7	-	TGTGCCAGCAGTTTAACAGGCTACGAGCAGTACTTC	CASSLTGYEQYF
TRBV2	-	TRBJ2-2	-	TGTGCCAGCCGGAAACAGGGAGCGAACACCGGGGAGCTGTTTTTT	CASRKQGANTGELFF
TRBV4-1	once	TRBJ2-3	-	TGCGCCAGCCGGCCGGGGGACGTTGGGGACACAGATACGCAGTATTTT	CASRPGDVGDTDTQYF
TRBV3-1/TRBV3-2	-	TRBJ1-6	-	TGTGCCAGCAGCCGAGGCCCTGGAGATTCACCCCTCCACTTT	CASSRGPGDSPLHF
TRBV28	-	TRBJ2-7	TRBD1	TGTGCCAGCAGTTCCTCGGCCCACAGGGGGCTCGAGCAGTACTTC	CASSSSAHRGLEQYF
TRBV7-6	-	TRBJ1-2	-	TGTGCCAGCAGCCCTGCTACAGGGCTTGGCTACACCTTC	CASSPATGLGYTF
TRBV24-1	-	TRBJ1-5	-	TGTGCCACCACCGGGTCAGAACCTAGGGGTAATCAGCCCCAGCATTTT	CATTGSEPRGNQPQHF
TRBV19	-	TRBJ2-3	TRBD2	TGTGCCAGTACGGCTAGCGGGGTTGGGGATACGCAGTATTTT	CASTASGVGDTQYF
TRBV3-1/TRBV3-2	-	TRBJ1-2	-	TGTGCCAGCAGCCAAGGGGTTGATAGGCTGGTCGGGGGCTACACCTTC	CASSQGVDRLVGGYTF
TRBV18	-	TRBJ1-2	-	TGTGCCAGCTCACCACCGAGGGATTTCAGTGGCTACACCTTC	CASSPPRDFSGYTF
TRBV6-6	once	TRBJ2-7	TRBD1	TGTGCCAGCACCGGGACAGGGATTCTACGAGAGCAGTACTTC	CASTGTGILREQYF
TRBV5-1	-	TRBJ1-5	-	TGCGCCAGCAGCTTGGAAGGGGGAAATCAGCCCCAGCATTTT	CASSLEGGNQPQHF
TRBV19	-	TRBJ2-3	-	TGTGCCAGTAGCCTGGTCGGTAGCGGAACTAGCACAGATACGCAGTATTTT	CASSLVGSGTSTDTQYF
TRBV7-8	-	TRBJ2-7	-	TGTGCCAGCAGCTTAGCGATAGGAGTATCCCTCCCCTTCGAGCAGTACTTC	CASSLAIGVSLPFEQYF
TRBV10-2	few	TRBJ1-1	TRBD1	TGCGCCAGCAAGGGACAGGAGGGGAACACTGAAGCTTTCTTT	CASKGQEGNTEAFF
TRBV7-8	-	TRBJ2-1	TRBD2	TGTGCCAGCAGCTTAGGCTTAGCGGGGGGGCCGCAGTTCTTC	CASSLGLAGGPQFF
TRBV5-1	-	TRBJ2-2	-	TGCGCCAGCAGCTCCGGCGGGGGCCCGAACACCGGGGAGCTGTTTTTT	CASSSGGGPNTGELFF
TRBV7-7	once	TRBJ2-3	-	TGTGCCAGCAGCCCAGGTGGATGGGCGTCAGATACGCAGTATTTT	CASSPGGWASDTQYF
TRBV7-2	-	TRBJ1-3	TRBD1	TGTGCCAGCAGCTTAGCGACAGGGCTTTCTGGAAACACCATATATTTT	CASSLATGLSGNTIYF
TRBV6-2/TRBV6-3	few	TRBJ2-2	-	TGTGCCAGCAGTTACCTGGGCAGCGCTAGGGGGAACACCGGGGAGCTGTTTTTT	CASSYLGSARGNTGELFF
TRBV7-9	-	TRBJ2-1	TRBD2	TGTGCCAGCAGCCCGGGAGGGGGGGCCTACAATGAGCAGTTCTTC	CASSPGGGAYNEQFF
TRBV19	-	TRBJ1-1	TRBD1	TGTGCCAGTAGTAGAGGACAGGAGCTAATGAACACTGAAGCTTTCTTT	CASSRGQELMNTEAFF
TRBV7-3	-	TRBJ2-2	-	TGTGCCAGCAGCTTAAGTAGCAGGGCGGACGGGGAGCTGTTTTTT	CASSLSSRADGELFF
TRBV7-2	-	TRBJ2-5	-	TGTGCCAGCAGCTTAGTTAGACAGCAAGAGACCCAGTACTTC	CASSLVRQQETQYF
TRBV29-1	few	TRBJ1-2	-	TGCAGCGCCAATCCGGCCGCGGACTATGGCTACACCTTC	CSANPAADYGYTF
TRBV18	-	TRBJ1-1	-	TGTGCCAGCTCACCCCAACAGGGACCCTTGAACACTGAAGCTTTCTTT	CASSPQQGPLNTEAFF
TRBV18	-	TRBJ2-3	-	TGTGCCAGCTCACCAGTTCGGGGCACAGATACGCAGTATTTT	CASSPVRGTDTQYF
TRBV5-8	-	TRBJ1-5	-	TGTGCCAGCAGCTGGGGGGACCAGCCCCAGCATTTT	CASSWGDQPQHF
TRBV7-9	-	TRBJ1-1	-	TGTGCCAGCAGCTTTACAGGGAACACTGAAGCTTTCTTT	CASSFTGNTEAFF
TRBV5-1	-	TRBJ2-2	TRBD1	TGCGCCAGCAGCTTGGCGGACAGGACGAACACCGGGGAGCTGTTTTTT	CASSLADRTNTGELFF
TRBV5-1	-	TRBJ2-5	TRBD2	TGCGCCAGCAGTCAAGACCGAGCGGGGTACCAAGAGACCCAGTACTTC	CASSQDRAGYQETQYF
TRBV6-5	-	TRBJ2-1	-	TGTGCCAGCAGTTACGCTGGTGCGGATTACAATGAGCAGTTCTTC	CASSYAGADYNEQFF
TRBV5-4	-	TRBJ2-2	TRBD1	TGTGCCAGCAGCCCAGCGACAGGGGGACGGACCGGGGAGCTGTTTTTT	CASSPATGGRTGELFF
TRBV6-5	-	TRBJ2-2	TRBD1	TGTGCCATCCAGGGACAGCAACAGACCGGGGAGCTGTTTTTT	CAIQGQQQTGELFF
TRBV7-7	once	TRBJ2-7	TRBD1	TGTGCCAGCAGCTTGAGACAGGGAATCCCCTACGAGCAGTACTTC	CASSLRQGIPYEQYF